Below are 21 T cell receptor beta chains sequenced from a single sample in a study of T cell repertoires in cytomegalovirus infection. TCRdb itself ran the reads through MiXCR, one entry per CDR3 protein. The data hold a few hundred thousand distinct CDR3 sequences, with about a sixth observed a single time. The sequenced sample was PBMCs. The origin of the receptors is a human donor in good health (CMV status not recorded). Some clones in this sample may be carry-over from other donors' samples.

This clonotype was seen ten or more times. This chain links TRBV28 with TRBJ2-7; D is perhaps TRBD1 (6 bases). There are 14 residues in the CDR3. CDR1 and CDR2 from the germline V gene are MDHEN and SYDVKM. V gave up 7 bases and J gave up 0 bases, with 13 bases separating them. CDR3 in amino acids: CASNPGHSSYEQYF. The DNA for the CDR3 is TGTGCCAGCAATCCGGGACACAGCTCCTACGAGCAGTACTTC.

This clonotype appeared a few times. This rearrangement joins TRBV29-1 to TRBJ1-1; tentative D call: TRBD1 (5 bases). Germline V gives CDR1 SQVTM, CDR2 ANQGSEA. Trimming stripped 1 base from V and 1 base from J, with 7 bases between. The CDR3 has 13 residues. CDR3 protein: CSVEGQSNTEAFF. The CDR3, as DNA: TGCAGCGTTGAAGGACAGTCGAACACTGAAGCTTTCTTT.

This chain uses TRBV15 with TRBJ2-1, with TRBD1 matching over 8 bases. Trimming at V came to 3 bases and at J to 0 bases, leaving 19 bases not matched to a gene. Germline CDR1 reads LNHNV; CDR2 reads YYDKDF (reference sequence). This CDR3 contains 21 residues. CDR3: CATSRDTGTGSILSSYNEQFF. The CDR3 DNA reads as TGTGCCACCAGCAGGGATACCGGGACAGGCAGCATCTTAAGCTCCTACAATGAGCAGTTCTTC.

This clonotype has a handful of counts. The gene calls are TRBV4-1 and TRBJ2-3; TRBD1 matches 8 bases. Germline V gene data show CDR1 as MGHRA and CDR2 as YSYEKL. The CDR3 is 16 amino acids. V was pared by 1 base and J by 3 bases, with 6 bases of the junction left unmatched. The CDR3 DNA follows: TGCGCCAGCAGCCAAGTTCTGGGACAGGCAACAGATACGCAGTATTTT. It specifies CASSQVLGQATDTQYF.

This clonotype was counted between two and nine times. The rearrangement uses TRBV19 and TRBJ1-2; D ambiguous. The CDR3 consists of 15 residues. Germline CDR1 and CDR2: LNHDA and SQIVND (reference sequence). Trimming cost V 6 bases and J 4 bases, with 18 bases left between them. In DNA form, the CDR3 reads TGTGCCAGTAGACACGTAGAGGAGACCCGCTATGGCTACACCTTC. It specifies CASRHVEETRYGYTF.

The table lists this clonotype with a count of one. A read error may explain this, as a much larger clone is one base away. This sequence joins TRBV11-2 and TRBJ2-1; possibly TRBD1 or TRBD2 for D (6 bases each). The end of the DNA is better explained by TRBJ2-7, so the J call may be wrong. CDR3 length: 14 amino acids. Germline CDR1 and CDR2: SGHAT and FQNNGV. The CDR3 here is CASSWGAGINEQYF. Written as DNA, the CDR3 is TGTGCCAGCAGCTGGGGGGCGGGGATTAATGAGCAGTACTTC.

There are many counts of this clonotype. This rearrangement joins TRBV6-1 to TRBJ2-7; TRBD2 is a possible D gene (5 bases). V lost 8 bases, J lost 5 bases, and 19 bases lay in between. This CDR3 is built from 14 residues. CDR1 is MNHNS and CDR2 is SASEGT in the germline V gene. The CDR3: CASRLVREAHEQYF. The CDR3 DNA reads as TGTGCCAGCCGGCTCGTTCGGGAAGCACACGAGCAGTACTTC.

There are a few counts of this clonotype. The chain is built from TRBV4-1 and TRBJ2-7; no definite D call. CDR3 size: 14 residues. V was pared by 1 base and J by 4 bases, with 11 bases between. Germline V gives CDR1 MGHRA, CDR2 YSYEKL. CDR3: CASSQVTEPYEQYF. CDR3 bases: TGCGCCAGCAGCCAAGTAACAGAGCCTTACGAGCAGTACTTC.

V gene TRBV6-6 combines with J gene TRBJ1-2; no clear D. V was trimmed by 10 bases and J by 4 bases, leaving 19 bases between them. The germline V gene has CDR1 MNHNY and CDR2 SVGAGI (reference sequence). The CDR3 spans 14 residues. The CDR3 spells CATGREKNFYGYTF. For the CDR3, the DNA is TGTGCCACCGGCCGGGAAAAGAACTTCTATGGCTACACCTTC.

The chain links TRBV15 to TRBJ2-1; a weak D match, TRBD1 (5 bases). This CDR3 region has 17 residues. Trimming left V 5 bases short and J 2 bases short, with 19 bases between. Looked up from germline, CDR1 is LNHNV and CDR2 is YYDKDF (reference sequence). The CDR3 here is CATSPRQGQATYNEQFF. CDR3 DNA: TGTGCCACCAGCCCACGTCAGGGTCAGGCTACCTACAATGAGCAGTTCTTC.

The chain combines TRBV20-1 with TRBJ1-1; D not resolved. The germline V gene has CDR1 DFQATT and CDR2 SNEGSKA (reference sequence). Trimming left V 0 bases short and J 1 base short, with 6 bases between. The CDR3 sequence is 13 residues long. The CDR3 DNA follows: TGCAGTGCTAGAGATACGGCGAACACTGAAGCTTTCTTT. Its protein product is CSARDTANTEAFF.

This chain connects TRBV5-1 to TRBJ2-5, with D perhaps matching TRBD2 (6 bases). The germline V and J ends were trimmed by 3 bases and 0 bases, with 9 bases remaining between them. Germline CDR1 is SGHRS and CDR2 is YFSETQ. This CDR3 is built from 14 residues. The CDR3 DNA reads as TGCGCCAGCAGCTCGGGGGTACACCAAGAGACCCAGTACTTC. Translating it yields CASSSGVHQETQYF.

This clonotype was recorded a few times. The chain combines TRBV20-1 with TRBJ2-1; D is undetermined. The CDR3 is 13 amino acids. Trimming removed 3 bases from V and 6 bases from J, with 12 bases in between. The germline gives CDR1 DFQATT, CDR2 SNEGSKA (reference sequence). Written as DNA, the CDR3 is TGCAGTGCTAGTACAACCCTTTTCAATGAGCAGTTCTTC. Protein product: CSASTTLFNEQFF.

In its sample, this clonotype was seen a few times. This rearrangement joins TRBV12-3 or TRBV12-4 to TRBJ2-5; D not certain. Trimming took off 6 bases at V and 4 bases at J, with 12 bases between the two ends. The CDR3 extends over 13 amino acids. The CDR3, as DNA: TGTGCCAGCAGCCTCCTTCGTGCAGAGACCCAGTACTTC. Its translation is CASSLLRAETQYF.

The CDR3 bases are TGCAGTGCTGGGGACAGGATTGTGGAAAAACTGTTTTTT. This translates into CSAGDRIVEKLFF. This chain connects TRBV20-1 to TRBJ1-4; 8 bases map to TRBD1. This CDR3 region has 13 residues. After removal of 5 bases from V and 8 bases from J, the junction contained 7 bases not matched to a gene. CDR1 and CDR2 from the germline V gene are DFQATT and SNEGSKA (reference sequence).

This clonotype showed up many times. The chain links TRBV7-6 to TRBJ2-3, with TRBD1 as a possible D gene (6 bases). V shed 3 bases and J shed 4 bases, with 17 bases lying between them. The CDR3 totals 16 residues. Germline CDR1 and CDR2: SGHVS and FNYEAQ. CDR3 amino acids: CASSFQGSGAADTQYF. The CDR3 DNA reads TGTGCCAGCAGCTTTCAGGGGTCGGGTGCGGCAGATACGCAGTATTTT. Full variable domain (outside the CDR3, taken from reference TRBV7-6 and TRBJ2-3): GAGVSQSPRYKVTKRGQDVALRCDPISGHVSLYWYRQALGQGPEFLTYFNYEAQQDKSGLPNDRFSAERPEGSISTLTIQRTEQRDSAMYRCASSFQGSGAADTQYFGPGTRLTVL.

Note on this clonotype: The germline gene is not matched at one end of the junction; a read error may be the cause. The chain has TRBV15 and TRBJ2-1; D unresolved. The CDR3 covers 15 residues. Germline loops: CDR1 LNHNV, CDR2 YYDKDF (reference sequence). CDR3 in amino acids: CATCRELGTYNEQFF. The CDR3 coding sequence is TGTGCCACCTGCAGAGAACTGGGAACCTACAATGAGCAGTTCTTC.

V is TRBV28 and J is TRBJ1-1; D may be TRBD1 (6 bases). V was clipped by 9 bases and J by 3 bases, with 17 bases between them. This CDR3 has 14 amino acids. The germline V gene has CDR1 MDHEN and CDR2 SYDVKM. This CDR3 is CASNSGAKDTEAFF. CDR3 nucleotide sequence: TGTGCCAGTAATTCAGGGGCGAAAGACACTGAAGCTTTCTTT. Variable domain in full (rest from reference TRBV28 and TRBJ1-1): DVKVTQSSRYLVKRTGEKVFLECVQDMDHENMFWYRQDPGLGLRLIYFSYDVKMKEKGDIPEGYSVSREKKERFSLILESASTNQTSMYLCASNSGAKDTEAFFGQGTRLTVV.

This clonotype was detected only a few times. The chain recombines TRBV20-1 with TRBJ1-6; a possible D gene is TRBD1 (6 bases). Trimming shortened V by 0 bases and J by 3 bases, and 12 bases separated the two germline ends. This CDR3 is built from 16 residues. Germline assignment: CDR1 DFQATT and CDR2 SNEGSKA (reference sequence). CDR3 sequence: CSARETGQSYNSPLHF. CDR3 DNA sequence: TGCAGTGCTAGAGAAACAGGGCAAAGCTATAATTCACCCCTCCACTTT.

This sequence joins TRBV27 and TRBJ1-2, with TRBD1 matching 10 bases. From germline, CDR1 is MNHEY and CDR2 SMNVEV (reference sequence). The junction had 9 bases not matched to a gene; V was cut back by 4 bases and J by 4 bases. The CDR3 runs to 16 residues. The CDR3 nucleotides are TGTGCCAGCAGTTCCTACATTCGGACAGGGGGCTATGGCTACACCTTC. Translating gives CASSSYIRTGGYGYTF.

J is TRBJ2-5 and V is TRBV5-6, with unresolved D. CDR1 and CDR2 from the germline V gene are SGHDT and YYEEEE. The germline V and J ends were trimmed by 2 bases and 5 bases, with 16 bases remaining between them. The CDR3 sequence is 15 residues long. This chain's CDR3 is CASSFRLGPGETQYF. CDR3 bases: TGTGCCAGCAGCTTTCGGCTAGGGCCCGGGGAGACCCAGTACTTC.